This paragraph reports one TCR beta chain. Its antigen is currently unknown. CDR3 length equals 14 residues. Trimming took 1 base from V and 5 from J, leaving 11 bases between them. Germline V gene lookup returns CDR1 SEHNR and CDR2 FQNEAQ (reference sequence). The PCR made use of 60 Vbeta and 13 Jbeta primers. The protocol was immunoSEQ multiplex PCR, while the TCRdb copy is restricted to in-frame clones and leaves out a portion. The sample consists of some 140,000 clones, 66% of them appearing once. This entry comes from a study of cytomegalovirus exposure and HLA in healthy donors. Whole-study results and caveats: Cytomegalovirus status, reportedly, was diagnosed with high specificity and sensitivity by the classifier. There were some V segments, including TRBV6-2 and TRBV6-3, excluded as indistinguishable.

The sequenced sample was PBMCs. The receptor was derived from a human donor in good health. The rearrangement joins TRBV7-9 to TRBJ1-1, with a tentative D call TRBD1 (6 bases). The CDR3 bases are TGTGCCAGCAGCTTAGAGGTCAGGGGAACTGAAGCTTTCTTT. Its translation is CASSLEVRGTEAFF.